This entry is about one TCR beta chain. The antigen is not known. Both 60 Vbeta primers and 13 Jbeta primers went into the PCR. Profiled with immunoSEQ multiplex PCR; TCRdb holds only in-frame clones, not every one. The top ten clones hold around 5.1% of a sample with 55,000 to 70,000 clones, around four fifths of them seen once. The entry originates in a study of cytomegalovirus exposure and HLA in healthy donors. Study-wide context: A preliminary data release comprised 70 million to 95 million unique TCRs obtained from HLA-typed donors.

This CDR3 spans 15 amino acids. CDR1 SGHNT and CDR2 YYREEE come from the germline V gene (reference sequence). The V end was cut by 0 bases, the J end by 4 bases, with 12 bases between. Overall study findings and caveats: Some V segments, TRBV6-2 and TRBV6-3 among them, were indistinguishable and were therefore excluded. It was reported that the classifier diagnosed cytomegalovirus status with high specificity and sensitivity in both the original and validation cohorts.

The V gene is TRBV5-4, the J gene TRBJ2-3; a weak D match, TRBD1 (6 bases). The sequenced sample was PBMCs. This sequence was found in a male donor in good health and CMV-seropositive. CDR3 in amino acids: CASSLAQGKADTQYF. The CDR3 nucleotides read TGTGCCAGCAGCTTGGCCCAGGGGAAGGCAGATACGCAGTATTTT.